This TCR beta chain was sequenced during a study of shared clonotypes between healthy human individuals. Broader study findings: Rarefaction exposed incomplete sorted-subset sequencing despite large depth.

None of the donors, who were healthy HIV-negative adults, had recently had acute infections or vaccinations. The donor cohort consisted entirely of Caucasian adults residing in Nashville, Tennessee. CDR1 and CDR2 (germline): SGHDN, FVKESK. This CDR3 has 15 residues. The ends were cut back, 2 bases at V and 0 bases at J, with 8 bases in the middle. TCRdb keeps only in-frame clones here, not all; method: immunoSEQ multiplex PCR. The sample holds some 1,600,000 clones, around 98% seen once. Concerning this clone itself: The antigen remains unidentified.

The sample taken for sequencing was naive CD4+ T cells sorted from blood. As for subset: CD45RA+ positively selected. The V call is TRBV14, the J call TRBJ1-3; tentative D call: TRBD1 (6 bases). This TCR was sampled from a man under 40 in good health. CDR3 sequence: CASSQTGISGNTIYF. In DNA, the CDR3 is TGTGCCAGCAGCCAAACAGGGATCTCTGGAAACACCATATATTTT.